The source of this TCR beta chain is a study of blood T cells in healthy people across ages. Study-wide points: Greater diversity and more naive CD4+ cells were seen in long-lived donors than in aged donors.

Trimming cost V 0 bases and J 1 base, with 20 bases left between them. The CDR3 extends over 18 amino acids. CDR1 is SGDLS, CDR2 YYNGEE, per germline. Details on this clonotype: Its specificity is unknown.

The second PCR ran roughly 7 to 12 cycles with a sample-barcoded 5' primer and J-beta primers. One entry per CDR3 protein, called by TCRdb with MiXCR from the 5' RACE reads. The profile shows about 1.4 million distinct CDR3 sequences, 55% to 75% of them singletons. Sequenced input: blood. This chain connects TRBV9 to TRBJ2-7; D is uncertain. The source is a man aged 18-30 years in good health. CDR3 region: CASSVGPLGGSLSYEQYF. In nucleotides, the CDR3 is TGTGCCAGCAGCGTAGGCCCCCTGGGTGGGTCCCTTTCCTACGAGCAGTACTTC. The full variable domain, rest sourced from reference TRBV9 and TRBJ2-7, is DSGVTQTPKHLITATGQRVTLRCSPRSGDLSVYWYQQSLDQGLQFLIQYYNGEERAKGNILERFSAQQFPDLHSELNLSSLELGDSALYFCASSVGPLGGSLSYEQYFGPGTRLTVT.